This record looks at one TCR beta chain sequence and its context. V gave up 2 bases and J gave up 0 bases, with 11 bases separating them. Germline assignment: CDR1 SGHNT and CDR2 YYREEE (reference sequence). The CDR3 runs to 16 residues. The assay was immunoSEQ multiplex PCR, and TCRdb's table has in-frame clones only and misses some. The sample includes 130,000 or so clones, around nine tenths of them seen just once. This sample is drawn from a study of control samples from healthy donors and cancer patients. Sequenced sample: blood. The chain carries TRBV5-4 and TRBJ2-2; TRBD2 might be the D (6 bases). The sequence derives from a man younger than 35 in good health. The chain's CDR3 is CASSFGAGPNTGELFF. CDR3 coding DNA: TGTGCCAGCAGCTTTGGGGCGGGGCCGAACACCGGGGAGCTGTTTTTT. Combining the CDR3 with reference TRBV5-4 and TRBJ2-2 gives the whole variable domain ETGVTQSPTHLIKTRGQQVTLRCSSQSGHNTVSWYQQALGQGPQFIFQYYREEENGRGNFPPRFSGLQFPNYSSELNVNALELDDSALYLCASSFGAGPNTGELFFGEGSRLTVL.